The rows below give T cell receptor beta chains drawn from one sample of a study of T-cell reconstitution after alpha-beta-depleted transplantation in children. TCRdb re-called the PCR reads through MiXCR, storing one row per CDR3 protein. The sample holds 100,000 or so distinct CDR3 sequences; under 25% are singletons and the top ten take roughly 23%. Sequencing was performed on PBMCs, taken before TCRalphabeta/CD19-depleted stem cell transplant. These receptors all stem from a boy aged 2 to 10 with acute lymphoblastic leukemia, due to receive a stem cell transplant. CDR3s include the opening cysteine and the closing phenylalanine or tryptophan. D genes are given only for firm matches. Expanded clones are given a class, and other clones once, few, many or no size at all.

J,D,size,V,CDR3,DNA
TRBJ2-3,TRBD1,many,TRBV5-1,CASSMGQRTDTQYF,TGCGCCAGCAGCATGGGACAGAGGACAGATACGCAGTATTTT
TRBJ2-5,TRBD2,few,TRBV12-3/TRBV12-4,CASTNSGLDQETQYF,TGTGCCAGCACGAACTCGGGACTAGATCAAGAGACCCAGTACTTC
TRBJ2-4,.,.,TRBV7-3,CASSLQELAKNIQYF,TGTGCCAGCAGCTTACAGGAACTAGCCAAAAACATTCAGTACTTC
TRBJ1-5,TRBD1,few,TRBV3-1,CASSFTGGNQPQHF,TGTGCCAGCAGCTTCACAGGGGGCAATCAGCCCCAGCATTTT
TRBJ2-3,.,.,TRBV21-1,CASSKLAVTDTQYF,TGTGCCAGCAGCAAACTAGCGGTCACAGATACGCAGTATTTT
TRBJ2-1,TRBD2,few,TRBV7-3,CASSSVVAGSSYNEQFF,TGTGCCAGCAGCTCGGTAGTAGCGGGAAGCTCCTACAATGAGCAGTTCTTC
TRBJ2-3,.,.,TRBV5-1,CASSPFARRDTDTQYF,TGCGCCAGCAGCCCGTTCGCGCGGAGGGACACAGATACGCAGTATTTT
TRBJ2-7,.,few,TRBV7-2,CASSPSRAGQGGEQYF,TGTGCCAGCAGCCCATCTCGTGCGGGACAAGGAGGAGAGCAGTACTTC
TRBJ2-6,.,few,TRBV7-9,CASSLGTSGANVLTF,TGTGCCAGCAGCTTAGGTACCTCTGGGGCCAACGTCCTGACTTTC
TRBJ2-7,.,.,TRBV20-1,CSANPFGGEQYF,TGCAGTGCTAACCCGTTTGGTGGCGAGCAGTACTTC
TRBJ2-5,.,many,TRBV7-7,CASSPLVSVKETQYF,TGTGCCAGCAGCCCCCTCGTGAGCGTGAAGGAGACCCAGTACTTC
TRBJ2-7,TRBD1,.,TRBV28,CASNPKYQRTGIYEQYF,TGTGCCAGCAACCCAAAGTATCAGCGGACAGGGATCTACGAGCAGTACTTC
TRBJ2-1,TRBD1,few,TRBV24-1,CATSDLGGQGPNEQFF,TGTGCCACCAGTGATTTGGGGGGACAGGGTCCAAATGAGCAGTTCTTC
TRBJ1-1,TRBD1,.,TRBV12-3/TRBV12-4,CASSLTGRGAEAFF,TGTGCCAGCAGTTTGACAGGGCGGGGGGCTGAAGCTTTCTTT
TRBJ2-2,TRBD2,medium-sized,TRBV27,CASSPTGTSAYTGELFF,TGTGCCAGCAGTCCGACCGGGACTAGCGCGTACACCGGGGAGCTGTTTTTT
TRBJ2-5,TRBD2,.,TRBV11-1,CASSRAGLAGETQYF,TGTGCCAGCAGCCGAGCGGGACTAGCTGGGGAGACCCAGTACTTC
TRBJ2-7,TRBD1,.,TRBV6-1,CASSRRTGGEQYF,TGTGCCAGCAGCCGGAGAACAGGGGGCGAGCAGTACTTC
TRBJ2-1,TRBD1,few,TRBV3-1,CASSPRTGQVGPYNEQFF,TGTGCCAGCAGCCCCCGGACAGGGCAAGTAGGACCATACAATGAGCAGTTCTTC
TRBJ1-1,.,.,TRBV29-1,CSVPRGSINTEAFF,TGCAGCGTCCCCCGGGGCAGTATTAACACTGAAGCTTTCTTT
TRBJ1-2,.,.,TRBV7-8,CASSLAHRRSNYGYTF,TGTGCCAGCAGCTTAGCCCACAGGAGATCTAACTATGGCTACACCTTC
TRBJ2-1,.,few,TRBV4-2,CASSQYNEQFF,TGTGCCAGCAGCCAGTACAATGAGCAGTTCTTC
TRBJ2-1,.,.,TRBV29-1,CSDRRYNEQFF,TGCAGCGATAGACGGTACAATGAGCAGTTCTTC
TRBJ2-5,TRBD2,.,TRBV5-1,CASSLGTSGETQYF,TGCGCCAGCAGCTTGGGTACTAGCGGAGAGACCCAGTACTTC
TRBJ2-1,.,few,TRBV20-1,CSAPVDKFYNEQFF,TGCAGTGCTCCCGTCGACAAATTCTACAATGAGCAGTTCTTC
TRBJ1-4,.,many,TRBV7-9,CASSLGQGANEKLFF,TGTGCCAGCAGCTTAGGGCAAGGGGCTAATGAAAAACTGTTTTTT
TRBJ2-4,.,.,TRBV29-1,CSVADNILAKNIQYF,TGCAGCGTTGCGGATAACATTTTAGCCAAAAACATTCAGTACTTC
TRBJ2-1,TRBD2,.,TRBV6-1,CASSKPSSGPYNEQFF,TGTGCCAGCAGTAAGCCCTCTAGCGGACCTTACAATGAGCAGTTCTTC
TRBJ2-7,.,once,TRBV20-1,CSASWGEQYF,TGCAGTGCTAGTTGGGGTGAGCAGTACTTC
TRBJ1-1,.,.,TRBV20-1,CSAIIRGTEAFF,TGCAGTGCTATTATTAGGGGCACTGAAGCTTTCTTT
TRBJ2-5,.,.,TRBV7-8,CASSLRTETQYF,TGTGCCAGCAGCTTGAGGACTGAGACCCAGTACTTC
TRBJ2-1,TRBD1,few,TRBV5-1,CASSWGTGAGLYTEQFF,TGCGCCAGCAGCTGGGGGACAGGGGCTGGCTTATACACTGAGCAGTTCTTC